The present TCR beta chain was sequenced within a study of T cell responses to AZD1222 COVID-19 vaccine. Repertoires were generated with immunoSEQ multiplex PCR, while TCRdb's copy carries only in-frame clones and drops some. The sample holds 90,000 to 150,000 clones; over 80% are singletons and the top ten take over 7.5%. Overall study results and limits: White British people made up most donors, females outnumbered males, and clonal diversity was possibly underestimated. Just five or six AZD1222 recipients were seropositive at baseline. There were vaccine-associated CD4 TCRs across spike, dominant at 160-218 and 743-854. Spike-specific TCR breadth and depth were elevated following two AZD1222 doses.

The germline gives CDR1 SQVTM, CDR2 ANQGSEA. V was pared by 7 bases and J by 4 bases, with 21 bases of the junction left unmatched. There are 17 residues in the CDR3. In regard to this clone: Its antigen is currently unknown.

The sample consisted of peripheral blood, taken 28 days after the second AZD1222 dose. The V call is TRBV29-1, the J call TRBJ2-7; 8 bases are shared with TRBD1. The TCR was taken from an adult who received the AZD1222 COVID-19 vaccine. The chain's CDR3 is CSGDRGDVRPGLYEQYF. CDR3 sequence (DNA): TGCAGCGGTGACAGGGGAGACGTACGCCCGGGTTTATACGAGCAGTACTTC.